The clone carrying this TCR beta chain was seen once. Its antigen is as yet unknown. The entry originates in a study of T cell responses to AZD1222 COVID-19 vaccine. Findings and caveats of the study: Only five to seven individuals given AZD1222 were seropositive at baseline. Clonal diversity was possibly underestimated, and the donors were mostly white British, with more females.

The germline gives CDR1 LGHDT, CDR2 YNNKEL (reference sequence). V lost 0 bases and J lost 6; bases outside the gene matches: 7. The CDR3 covers 15 residues. Profiled with immunoSEQ multiplex PCR; TCRdb holds only in-frame clones, not every one. The sample lists about 110,000 clones, nearly 90% occurring once. V and J are TRBV3-1 (or the pseudogene TRBV3-2) and TRBJ2-7, with 8 bases that match TRBD1. The clonotype comes from an adult in good health. The starting material was peripheral blood, obtained on day 0 of AZD1222 vaccination. CDR3: CASSQERQGYSEQYF. The CDR3 DNA follows: TGTGCCAGCAGCCAAGAGCGACAGGGGTACAGCGAGCAGTACTTC.